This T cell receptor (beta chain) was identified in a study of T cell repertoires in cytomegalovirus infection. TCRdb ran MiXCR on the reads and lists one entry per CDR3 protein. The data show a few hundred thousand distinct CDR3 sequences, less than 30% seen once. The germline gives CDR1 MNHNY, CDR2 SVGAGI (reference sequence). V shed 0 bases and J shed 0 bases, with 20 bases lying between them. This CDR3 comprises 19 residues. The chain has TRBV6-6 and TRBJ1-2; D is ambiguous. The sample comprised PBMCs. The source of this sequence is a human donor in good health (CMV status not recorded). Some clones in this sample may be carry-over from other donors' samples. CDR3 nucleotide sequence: TGTGCCAGCAGTTACTCGATGTGGGCCTCCGGCGGTGCTAACTATGGCTACACCTTC. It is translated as CASSYSMWASGGANYGYTF.